This record looks at one T cell receptor beta chain sequence and its context. The data originate from a study of T cell changes during pregnancy in multiple sclerosis. TCRdb's copy holds only in-frame clones and misses some; the assay was immunoSEQ multiplex PCR. The table includes about 50,000 clones, roughly nine tenths detected once. The germline V and J ends were trimmed by 5 bases and 10 bases, with 14 bases remaining between them. CDR3 length: 12 residues. The V gene's germline CDR1 is SGHAT and CDR2 FQNNGV. Material: CD8+ T cells from peripheral blood mononuclear cells, obtained after pregnancy. The genes are TRBV11-2 and TRBJ2-5; D perhaps matches TRBD1 (6 bases). The sequence was obtained from a female donor with multiple sclerosis, enrolled in a pregnancy study. The CDR3 region is CASSPGAVDQYF. In DNA, the CDR3 is TGTGCCAGCAGCCCAGGGGCGGTGGACCAGTACTTC. Combining the CDR3 with reference TRBV11-2 and TRBJ2-5 gives the whole variable domain EAGVAQSPRYKIIEKRQSVAFWCNPISGHATLYWYQQILGQGPKLLIQFQNNGVVDDSQLPKDRFSAERLKGVDSTLKIQPAKLEDSAVYLCASSPGAVDQYFGPGTRLLVL.